The 14 T cell receptor beta chains listed next were all sequenced from one sample in a study of radiotherapy plus CTLA-4 blockade in lung cancer. Assay: immunoSEQ multiplex PCR; the TCRdb copy retains only in-frame clones and omits some. Counted here are over 80,000 clones, more than 75% occurring once; the ten biggest clones make up over 15%. Sequenced material: peripheral blood, taken from a patient treated with radiotherapy plus ipilimumab. The receptors were sampled from a human donor with non-small cell lung cancer that progressed on radiotherapy plus ipilimumab.

The rearrangement joins TRBV18 to TRBJ2-7; perhaps TRBD1 as D (6 bases). Germline values: CDR1 KGHSH, CDR2 LQKENI. V was cut by 4 bases and J by 1 base, with 8 bases left in between. This CDR3 is built from 13 residues. This CDR3 reads CASSRGPSYEQYF. In DNA form, the CDR3 reads TGTGCCAGCTCACGGGGGCCGTCCTACGAGCAGTACTTC.

The chain links TRBV4-2 to TRBJ2-1; 12 bases agree with TRBD2. Trimming took 1 base from V and 6 from J; bases not matched to a gene: 7. Germline CDR1 is LGHNA and CDR2 is YNFKEQ. The CDR3 runs to 17 residues. Here the CDR3 reads CASSQGTSGASFNEQFF. The CDR3 DNA sequence: TGTGCCAGCAGCCAAGGGACTAGCGGGGCATCTTTCAATGAGCAGTTCTTC.

The chain couples TRBV6-6 to TRBJ2-7, with D uncertain. With 4 bases removed from V and 9 bases from J, the gap between germline ends came to 16 bases. Germline-derived CDR1 and CDR2 are MNHNY and SVGAGI (reference sequence). This CDR3 is built from 13 residues. The CDR3 protein is CASSSGSDGGQYF. The CDR3, as DNA: TGTGCCAGCAGTTCCGGATCGGACGGCGGGCAGTACTTC.

Comment on this clone: This sample includes further DNA sequences coding for the same CDR3. This rearrangement joins TRBV6-5 to TRBJ2-3; D remains unclear. The CDR3 has 13 amino acids. The germline V and J ends were trimmed by 8 bases and 0 bases, with 9 bases remaining between them. Germline loops: CDR1 MNHEY, CDR2 SVGAGI. The CDR3 loop reads CASRVPSTDTQYF. Here the CDR3 DNA reads TGTGCCAGCCGAGTACCTAGCACAGATACGCAGTATTTT.

The chain couples TRBV30 to TRBJ1-2; D not certain. Germline V gene sequence: CDR1 GTSNPN, CDR2 SVGIG (reference sequence). The CDR3 contains 13 residues. V lost 2 bases, J lost 7 bases, and 14 bases lay in between. CDR3: CAWSRSNPVGYTF. Here the CDR3 DNA reads TGTGCCTGGAGTCGGTCCAATCCAGTTGGCTACACCTTC.

This rearrangement joins TRBV15 to TRBJ1-6; the match to TRBD1 covers 7 bases. Trimming removed 7 bases from V and 9 bases from J; junction bases left unmatched: 6. There are 13 residues in the CDR3. CDR1 is LNHNV and CDR2 is YYDKDF in the germline V gene (reference sequence). The CDR3 is CATNAGGSSPLHF. The CDR3 DNA is TGTGCCACCAATGCAGGGGGTAGTTCACCCCTCCACTTT.

The chain is built from TRBV28 and TRBJ1-2; 9 bases are shared with TRBD1. The germline V gene encodes CDR1 MDHEN and CDR2 SYDVKM. The CDR3 sequence is 15 residues long. Trimming took 7 bases from V and 4 from J; bases not matched to a gene: 10. DNA for the CDR3: TGTGCCAGCACCCTTTGGCGGGACAGGGCCTATGGCTACACCTTC. This translates into CASTLWRDRAYGYTF.

V is TRBV7-8 and J is TRBJ1-5; 9 bases line up with TRBD1. V gave up 3 bases and J gave up 3 bases; unmatched junction bases: 3. The CDR3 consists of 15 residues. Germline CDR1 SGHVS, CDR2 FQNEAQ. This CDR3 is CASSLTGGINQPQHF. The CDR3 nucleotides are TGTGCCAGCAGCTTGACAGGGGGTATCAATCAGCCCCAGCATTTT.

This clone has only a few counts. The chain recombines TRBV7-9 with TRBJ1-2; D perhaps matches TRBD1 (5 bases). Germline values: CDR1 SEHNR, CDR2 FQNEAQ (reference sequence). Trimming stripped 6 bases from V and 0 bases from J, with 11 bases between. The CDR3 consists of 14 residues. CDR3 sequence reads: CASSATTANYGYTF. CDR3 DNA: TGTGCCAGCAGTGCCACGACAGCTAACTATGGCTACACCTTC.

The chain employs TRBV9 and TRBJ2-1, with 7 bases aligning to TRBD2. There are 14 residues in the CDR3. Per the germline V gene, CDR1 is SGDLS and CDR2 is YYNGEE. V dropped 4 bases and J dropped 4; count of bases not matched to a gene: 5. The CDR3 region is CASSIGLDYNEQFF. Written as DNA, the CDR3 is TGTGCCAGCAGCATCGGACTAGATTACAATGAGCAGTTCTTC.

The chain uses TRBV7-2 and TRBJ2-7; TRBD2 agrees at 11 bases. V gave up 4 bases and J gave up 5 bases; unmatched junction bases: 7. The CDR3 contains 15 residues. Looked up from germline, CDR1 is SGHTA and CDR2 is FQGNSA. The CDR3 protein is CASSSTSGGIDEQYF. The CDR3 DNA follows: TGTGCCAGCAGCTCAACTAGCGGGGGTATCGACGAGCAGTACTTC.

CDR3 in DNA: TGTGCCAGCTCACTGGGACAGCCATATGGCTACACCTTC. This encodes CASSLGQPYGYTF. The chain employs TRBV18 and TRBJ1-2; 7 bases line up with TRBD1. The CDR3 consists of 13 residues. Germline CDR1 reads KGHSH; CDR2 reads LQKENI. After removal of 4 bases from V and 5 bases from J, the junction contained 4 bases not matched to a gene.

The gene calls are TRBV6-1 and TRBJ2-4, with 8 positions matching TRBD1. The CDR3 sequence is 16 residues long. Looked up from germline, CDR1 is MNHNS and CDR2 is SASEGT. V lost 4 bases to trimming and J lost 8 bases; unmatched junction nucleotides: 13. This CDR3 reads CASSAARRQGTDIQYF. For the CDR3, the DNA is TGTGCCAGCAGTGCGGCCCGGAGACAGGGGACAGACATTCAGTACTTC.

The rearrangement uses TRBV2 and TRBJ2-7, with a possible D match to TRBD1 (6 bases). The CDR3 consists of 12 residues. The V gene lost 8 bases and the J gene lost 3 bases, with 11 bases spanning the gap. From germline, CDR1 is SNHLY and CDR2 FYNNEI. CDR3 region: CASGGHLYEQYF. Written as DNA, the CDR3 is TGTGCCAGCGGGGGACACCTCTACGAGCAGTACTTC.